Presented here are 5 T cell receptor beta chains from one specimen sequenced in a study of blood T cell repertoires in COVID-19. Sequencing used immunoSEQ multiplex PCR; TCRdb keeps in-frame clones, though not all of them. The table includes around 160,000 clones, 85% to 90% detected once. Sequenced input: peripheral blood. All receptors come from a man aged 18 to 30 with acute or convalescent COVID-19.

The genes are TRBV6-5 and TRBJ1-2; no clear D gene. The CDR3 is made up of 16 amino acids. CDR1 is MNHEY, CDR2 SVGAGI, per germline. Trimming cost V 0 bases and J 8 bases, with 19 bases left between them. This chain's CDR3 is CASSYSRPTPERGYTF. CDR3 bases: TGTGCCAGCAGTTACTCACGGCCAACCCCTGAGAGGGGCTACACCTTC.

The gene calls are TRBV4-1 and TRBJ1-2; 9 nucleotides line up with TRBD1. The CDR3 runs 16 residues. Germline CDR1 MGHRA, CDR2 YSYEKL. V lost 2 bases and J lost 8; bases outside the gene matches: 12. CDR3 sequence reads: CASSQTRDRDQRGYTF. Written as DNA, the CDR3 is TGCGCCAGCAGCCAAACAAGGGACAGGGATCAGCGAGGCTACACCTTC.

The chain is built from TRBV4-2 and TRBJ1-3; 12 bases match TRBD1. The junction had 2 bases not matched to a gene; V was cut back by 3 bases and J by 2 bases. This CDR3 is built from 16 residues. Per the germline V gene, CDR1 is LGHNA and CDR2 is YNFKEQ. The CDR3 loop is CASSQGTGGAGNTIYF. The CDR3 DNA reads as TGTGCCAGCAGCCAGGGGACAGGGGGCGCTGGAAACACCATATATTTT.

This sequence joins TRBV11-3 and TRBJ2-3; TRBD2 might be the D (7 bases). Germline V gives CDR1 SGHNT, CDR2 YENEEA. V lost 5 bases, J lost 2 bases, and 8 bases lay in between. The CDR3 is 13 residues long. For the CDR3, the DNA is TGTGCCAGCAGCCGGGGGGCCACAGATACGCAGTATTTT. Translated: CASSRGATDTQYF.

This rearrangement joins TRBV18 to TRBJ2-2; D is undetermined. V lost 4 bases and J 4 bases, leaving 13 bases between the germline ends. Germline values: CDR1 KGHSH, CDR2 LQKENI. The CDR3 sequence is 15 residues long. This chain's CDR3 is CASSRPSVPTGELFF. The CDR3 DNA reads as TGTGCCAGCTCACGTCCCAGTGTCCCCACCGGGGAGCTGTTTTTT.